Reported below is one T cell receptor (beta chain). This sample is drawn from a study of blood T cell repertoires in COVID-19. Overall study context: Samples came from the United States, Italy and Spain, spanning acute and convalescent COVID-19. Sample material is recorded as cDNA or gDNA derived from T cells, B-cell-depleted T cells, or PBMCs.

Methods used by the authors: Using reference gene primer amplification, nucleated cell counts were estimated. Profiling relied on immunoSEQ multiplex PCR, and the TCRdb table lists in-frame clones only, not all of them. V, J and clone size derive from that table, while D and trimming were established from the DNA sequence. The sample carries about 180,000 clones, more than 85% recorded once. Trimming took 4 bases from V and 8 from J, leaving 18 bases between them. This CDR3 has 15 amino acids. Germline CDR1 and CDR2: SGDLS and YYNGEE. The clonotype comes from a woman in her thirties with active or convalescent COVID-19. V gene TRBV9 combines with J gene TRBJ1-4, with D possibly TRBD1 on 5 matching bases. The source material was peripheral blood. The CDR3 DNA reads TGTGCCAGCAGCAGGGACTCCTCCCCGGAGGAAAAACTGTTTTTT. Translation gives CASSRDSSPEEKLFF.